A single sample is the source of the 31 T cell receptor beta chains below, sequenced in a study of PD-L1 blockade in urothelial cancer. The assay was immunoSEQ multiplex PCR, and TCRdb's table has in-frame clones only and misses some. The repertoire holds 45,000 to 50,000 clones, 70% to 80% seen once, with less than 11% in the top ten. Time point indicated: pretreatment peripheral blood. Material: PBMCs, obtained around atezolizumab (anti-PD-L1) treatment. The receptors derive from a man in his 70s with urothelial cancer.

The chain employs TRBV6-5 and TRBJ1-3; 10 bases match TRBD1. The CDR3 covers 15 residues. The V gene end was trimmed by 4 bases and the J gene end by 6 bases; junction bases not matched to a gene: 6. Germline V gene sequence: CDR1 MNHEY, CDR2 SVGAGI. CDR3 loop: CASSSATGGENTIYF. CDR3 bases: TGTGCCAGCAGTTCCGCGACAGGGGGCGAAAACACCATATATTTT.

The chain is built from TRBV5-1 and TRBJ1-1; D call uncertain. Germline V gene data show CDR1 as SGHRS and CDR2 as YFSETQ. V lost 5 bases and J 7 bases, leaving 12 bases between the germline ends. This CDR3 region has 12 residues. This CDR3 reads CASREGLDEAFF. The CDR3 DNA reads TGCGCCAGCAGGGAGGGCCTAGATGAAGCTTTCTTT.

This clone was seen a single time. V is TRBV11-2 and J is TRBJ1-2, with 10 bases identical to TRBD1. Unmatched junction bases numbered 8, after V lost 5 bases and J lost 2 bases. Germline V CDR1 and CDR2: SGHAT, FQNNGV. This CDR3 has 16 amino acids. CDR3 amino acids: CASSATQTGGNYGYTF. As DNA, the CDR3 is TGTGCCAGCAGCGCGACCCAGACAGGGGGCAACTATGGCTACACCTTC. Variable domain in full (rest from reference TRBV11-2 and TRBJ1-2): EAGVAQSPRYKIIEKRQSVAFWCNPISGHATLYWYQQILGQGPKLLIQFQNNGVVDDSQLPKDRFSAERLKGVDSTLKIQPAKLEDSAVYLCASSATQTGGNYGYTFGSGTRLTVV.

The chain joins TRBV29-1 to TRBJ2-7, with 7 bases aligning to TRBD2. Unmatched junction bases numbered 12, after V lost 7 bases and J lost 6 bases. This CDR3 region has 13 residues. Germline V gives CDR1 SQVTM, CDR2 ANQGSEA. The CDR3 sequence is CSASRSGATEQYF. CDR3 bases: TGCAGCGCCAGTCGGAGCGGGGCCACCGAGCAGTACTTC.

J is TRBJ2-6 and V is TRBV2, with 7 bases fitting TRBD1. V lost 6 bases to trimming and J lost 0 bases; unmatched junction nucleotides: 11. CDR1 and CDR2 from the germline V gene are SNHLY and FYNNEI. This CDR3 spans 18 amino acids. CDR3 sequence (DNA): TGTGCCAGCAGGACATACAGGGGTCCTAGCTCTGGGGCCAACGTCCTGACTTTC. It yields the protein CASRTYRGPSSGANVLTF.

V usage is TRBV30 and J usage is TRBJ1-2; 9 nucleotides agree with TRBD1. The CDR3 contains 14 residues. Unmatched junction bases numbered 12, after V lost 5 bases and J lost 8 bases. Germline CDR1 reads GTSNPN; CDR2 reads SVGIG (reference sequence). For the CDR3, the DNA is TGTGCCTGGCCCGGAAAGACAGGGGGTACAGGCTACACCTTC. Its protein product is CAWPGKTGGTGYTF.

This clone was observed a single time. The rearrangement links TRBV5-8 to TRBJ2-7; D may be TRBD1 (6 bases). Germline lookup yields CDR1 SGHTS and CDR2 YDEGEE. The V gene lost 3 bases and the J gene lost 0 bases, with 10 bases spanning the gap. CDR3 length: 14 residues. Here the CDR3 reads CASSWDIISYEQYF. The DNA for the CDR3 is TGTGCCAGCAGCTGGGACATCATCTCCTACGAGCAGTACTTC.

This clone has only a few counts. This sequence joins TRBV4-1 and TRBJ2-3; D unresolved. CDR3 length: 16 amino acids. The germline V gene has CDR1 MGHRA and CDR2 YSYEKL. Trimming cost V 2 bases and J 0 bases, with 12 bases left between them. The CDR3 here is CASSQTTAVSTDTQYF. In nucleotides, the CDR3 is TGCGCCAGCAGCCAAACGACTGCGGTGAGCACAGATACGCAGTATTTT.

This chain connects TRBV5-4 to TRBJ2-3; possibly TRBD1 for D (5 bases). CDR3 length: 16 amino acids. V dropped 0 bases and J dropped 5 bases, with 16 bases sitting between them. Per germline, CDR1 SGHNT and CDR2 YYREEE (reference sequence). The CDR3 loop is CASSLDQPGSIDTQYF. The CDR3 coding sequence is TGTGCCAGCAGCTTGGATCAGCCAGGGTCGATAGATACGCAGTATTTT.

CDR3 nucleotides: TGTGCCAGCAGCCGGGACACGGTGGAGACCCAGTACTTC. Translation gives CASSRDTVETQYF. The genes are TRBV2 and TRBJ2-5; D may be TRBD1 (6 bases). Germline V gene lookup returns CDR1 SNHLY and CDR2 FYNNEI. Trimming took off 6 bases at V and 5 bases at J, with 13 bases between the two ends. CDR3 length: 13 residues.

CDR3 coding DNA: TGTGCCATCGGGACAGGCTACGAGCAGTACTTC. Residues: CAIGTGYEQYF. The chain has TRBV10-3 and TRBJ2-7, with 8 bases aligning to TRBD1. This CDR3 contains 11 residues. The germline gives CDR1 ENHRY, CDR2 SYGVKD. After removal of 8 bases from V and 3 bases from J, the junction contained 0 bases not matched to a gene.

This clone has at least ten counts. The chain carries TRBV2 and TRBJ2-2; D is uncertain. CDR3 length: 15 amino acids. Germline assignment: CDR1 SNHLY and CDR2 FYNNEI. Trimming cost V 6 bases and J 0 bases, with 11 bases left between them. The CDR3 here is CASSVARANTGELFF. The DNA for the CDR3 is TGTGCCAGCAGCGTTGCCCGGGCGAACACCGGGGAGCTGTTTTTT.

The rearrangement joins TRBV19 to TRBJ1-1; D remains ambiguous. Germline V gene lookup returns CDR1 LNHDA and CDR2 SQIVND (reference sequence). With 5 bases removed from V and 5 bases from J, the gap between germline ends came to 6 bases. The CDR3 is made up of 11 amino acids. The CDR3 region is CASSHGTEAFF. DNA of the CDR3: TGTGCCAGTAGTCACGGGACTGAAGCTTTCTTT.

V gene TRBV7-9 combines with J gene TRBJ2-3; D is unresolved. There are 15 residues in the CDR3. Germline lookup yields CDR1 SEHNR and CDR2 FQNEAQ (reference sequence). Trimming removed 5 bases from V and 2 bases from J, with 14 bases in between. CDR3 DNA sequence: TGTGCCAGCAGCGCCCTAGGCGTCTCCACAGATACGCAGTATTTT. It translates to CASSALGVSTDTQYF.

The CDR3 spells CASTLTSGRSEQYF. In DNA, the CDR3 is TGTGCCAGCACCCTGACTAGCGGGAGATCCGAGCAGTACTTC. This chain joins TRBV7-6 and TRBJ2-7; 12 nucleotides agree with TRBD2. The CDR3 is 14 residues long. The ends lost 7 bases at V and 6 bases at J; junction bases unmatched: 7. Germline V gene sequence: CDR1 SGHVS, CDR2 FNYEAQ.

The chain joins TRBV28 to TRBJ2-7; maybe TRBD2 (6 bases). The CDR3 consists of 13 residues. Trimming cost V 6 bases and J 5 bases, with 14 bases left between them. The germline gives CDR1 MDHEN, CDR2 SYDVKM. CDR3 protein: CASRPGSDNEQYF. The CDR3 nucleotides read TGTGCCAGCAGGCCCGGGAGTGACAACGAGCAGTACTTC.

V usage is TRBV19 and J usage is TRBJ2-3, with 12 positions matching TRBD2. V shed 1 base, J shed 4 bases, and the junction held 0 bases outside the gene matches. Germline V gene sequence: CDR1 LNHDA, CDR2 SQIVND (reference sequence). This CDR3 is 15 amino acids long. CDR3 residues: CASSIGLAGADTQYF. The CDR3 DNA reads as TGTGCCAGTAGTATAGGACTAGCGGGAGCAGATACGCAGTATTTT.

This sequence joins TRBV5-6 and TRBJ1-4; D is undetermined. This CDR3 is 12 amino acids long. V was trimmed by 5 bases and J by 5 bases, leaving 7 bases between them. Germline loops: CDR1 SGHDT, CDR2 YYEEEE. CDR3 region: CASSILNEKLFF. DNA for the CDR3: TGTGCCAGCAGTATATTAAATGAAAAACTGTTTTTT.

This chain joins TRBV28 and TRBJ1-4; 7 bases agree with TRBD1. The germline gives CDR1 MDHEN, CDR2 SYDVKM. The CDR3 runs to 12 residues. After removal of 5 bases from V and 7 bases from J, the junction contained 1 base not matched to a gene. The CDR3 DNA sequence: TGTGCCAGCAGTAGACAGGGTGAAAAACTGTTTTTT. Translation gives CASSRQGEKLFF.

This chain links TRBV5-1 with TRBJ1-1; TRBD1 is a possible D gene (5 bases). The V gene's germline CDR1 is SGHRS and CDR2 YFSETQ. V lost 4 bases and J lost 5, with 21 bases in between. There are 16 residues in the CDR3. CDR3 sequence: CASSPYRGGEGTEAFF. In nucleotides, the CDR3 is TGCGCCAGCAGCCCCTACCGGGGAGGGGAAGGAACTGAAGCTTTCTTT.

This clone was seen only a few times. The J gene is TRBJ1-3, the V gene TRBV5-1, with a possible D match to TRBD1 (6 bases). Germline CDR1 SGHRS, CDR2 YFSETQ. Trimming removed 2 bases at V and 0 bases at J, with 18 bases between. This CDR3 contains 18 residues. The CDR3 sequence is CASSLNVGQPISGNTIYF. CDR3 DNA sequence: TGCGCCAGCAGCTTAAACGTCGGACAGCCCATCTCTGGAAACACCATATATTTT.

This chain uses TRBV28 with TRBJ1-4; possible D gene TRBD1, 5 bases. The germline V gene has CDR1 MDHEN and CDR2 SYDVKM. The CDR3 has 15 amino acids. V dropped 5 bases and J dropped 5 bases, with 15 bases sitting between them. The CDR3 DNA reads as TGTGCCAGCAGTCCACCCTCGCGGGGCAATGAAAAACTGTTTTTT. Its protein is CASSPPSRGNEKLFF.

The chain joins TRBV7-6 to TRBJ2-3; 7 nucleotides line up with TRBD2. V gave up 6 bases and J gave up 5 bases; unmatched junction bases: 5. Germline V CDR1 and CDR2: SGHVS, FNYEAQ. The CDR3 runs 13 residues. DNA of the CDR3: TGTGCCAGCAGTCAGCCTAGCGGAGATACGCAGTATTTT. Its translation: CASSQPSGDTQYF.

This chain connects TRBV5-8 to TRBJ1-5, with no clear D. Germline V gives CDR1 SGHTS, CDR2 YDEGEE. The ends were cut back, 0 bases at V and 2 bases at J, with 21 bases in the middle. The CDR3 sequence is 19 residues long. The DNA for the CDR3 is TGTGCCAGCAGCTTGGAAGGTCAACATCCTGGGCAGGGCAATCAGCCCCAGCATTTT. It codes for CASSLEGQHPGQGNQPQHF.

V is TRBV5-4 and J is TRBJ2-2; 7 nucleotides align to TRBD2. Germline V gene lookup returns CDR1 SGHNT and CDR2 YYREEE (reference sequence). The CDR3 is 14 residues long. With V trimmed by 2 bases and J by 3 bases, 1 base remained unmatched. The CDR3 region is CASSFAGDTGELFF. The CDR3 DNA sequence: TGTGCCAGCAGCTTTGCGGGGGACACCGGGGAGCTGTTTTTT.

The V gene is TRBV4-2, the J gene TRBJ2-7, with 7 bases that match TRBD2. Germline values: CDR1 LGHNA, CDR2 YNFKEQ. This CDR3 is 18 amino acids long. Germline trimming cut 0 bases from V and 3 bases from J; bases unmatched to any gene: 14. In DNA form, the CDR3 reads TGTGCCAGCAGCCAAGAAGATCTATCAGCGGGAACGATCTACGAGCAGTACTTC. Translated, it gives CASSQEDLSAGTIYEQYF.

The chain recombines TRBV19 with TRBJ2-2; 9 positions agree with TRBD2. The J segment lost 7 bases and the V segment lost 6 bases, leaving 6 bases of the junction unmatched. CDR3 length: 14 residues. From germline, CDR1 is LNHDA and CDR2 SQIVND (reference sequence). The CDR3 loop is CASRLAGAVGELFF. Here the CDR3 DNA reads TGTGCCAGTAGGTTAGCGGGAGCTGTCGGGGAGCTGTTTTTT.

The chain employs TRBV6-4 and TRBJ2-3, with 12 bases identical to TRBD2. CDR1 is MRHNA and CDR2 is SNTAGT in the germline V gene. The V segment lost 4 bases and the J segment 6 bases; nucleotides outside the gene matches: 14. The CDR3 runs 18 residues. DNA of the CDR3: TGTGCCAGCAGTGGTCGACTAGCGGGGGCCCCCATCGAGGATACGCAGTATTTT. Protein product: CASSGRLAGAPIEDTQYF.

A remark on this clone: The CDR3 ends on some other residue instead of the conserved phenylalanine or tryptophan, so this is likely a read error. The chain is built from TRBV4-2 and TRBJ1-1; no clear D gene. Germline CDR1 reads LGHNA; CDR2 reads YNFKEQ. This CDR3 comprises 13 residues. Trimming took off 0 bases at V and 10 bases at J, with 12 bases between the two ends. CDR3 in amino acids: CASSQDGRGLAFL. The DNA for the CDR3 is TGTGCCAGCAGCCAAGATGGGAGAGGGTTAGCTTTCCTT.

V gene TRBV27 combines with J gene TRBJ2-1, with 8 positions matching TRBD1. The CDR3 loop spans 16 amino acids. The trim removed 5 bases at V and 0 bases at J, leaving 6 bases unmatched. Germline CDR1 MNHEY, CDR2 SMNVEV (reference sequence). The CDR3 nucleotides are TGTGCCAGCAGTCCCAGACAGGGGTACTCCTACAATGAGCAGTTCTTC. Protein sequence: CASSPRQGYSYNEQFF.

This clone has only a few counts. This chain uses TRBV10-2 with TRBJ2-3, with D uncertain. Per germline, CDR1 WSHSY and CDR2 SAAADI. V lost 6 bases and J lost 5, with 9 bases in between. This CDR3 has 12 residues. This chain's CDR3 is CASSLTGDTQYF. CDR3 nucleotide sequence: TGCGCCAGCAGCCTGACGGGAGATACGCAGTATTTT.